Each of the 23 T cell receptor beta chains below was sequenced from the same sample in a study of blood T cells in healthy people across ages. A sample-barcoded 5' primer and a J-beta primer mix were used in a second PCR of roughly 7 to 11 cycles. Each CDR3 protein is one row after TCRdb ran MiXCR on the 5' RACE reads. This table holds 1 million or so distinct CDR3 sequences, 40% to 55% found once. Sequenced: blood. The receptors stem from a woman in her fifties or sixties in good health.

The CDR3 DNA reads as TGTGCCAGCAGTTCGGGACTAGCGGGAGTTACAGATACGCAGTATTTT. Translation: CASSSGLAGVTDTQYF. The rearrangement uses TRBV12-3 or TRBV12-4 and TRBJ2-3, with 14 bases identical to TRBD2. Losses at the gene ends were 4 bases for V and 3 bases for J; bases not matched to a gene: 3. This CDR3 region has 16 residues.

This clonotype was counted between two and nine times. J is TRBJ1-4 and V is TRBV12-3 or TRBV12-4; D unresolved. The CDR3 spans 15 residues. With 6 bases removed from V and 3 bases from J, the gap between germline ends came to 14 bases. The CDR3 protein is CASSFGLTPNEKLFF. For the CDR3, the DNA is TGTGCCAGCAGCTTTGGACTTACCCCTAATGAAAAACTGTTTTTT.

This clonotype was counted a few times. V gene TRBV12-3 or TRBV12-4 combines with J gene TRBJ1-2; TRBD1 might be the D (5 bases). The V gene lost 4 bases and the J gene lost 7 bases, with 13 bases spanning the gap. The CDR3 totals 13 residues. The CDR3 DNA reads TGTGCCAGCAGTTCTCCAGGGAGATTTGGCTACACCTTC. The encoded protein is CASSSPGRFGYTF.

In this sample, this clonotype turned up once. The chain carries TRBV20-1 and TRBJ2-3; D is ambiguous. The CDR3 is made up of 15 amino acids. CDR1 DFQATT and CDR2 SNEGSKA come from the germline V gene (reference sequence). V was cut by 1 base and J by 10 bases, with 21 bases left in between. The CDR3 DNA reads as TGCAGTGCTAGAGTTGTCCCCGAATCCGTTGGGCCGCAGTATTTT. Protein sequence: CSARVVPESVGPQYF.

This clonotype has only one observation. The chain recombines TRBV3-1 with TRBJ2-4, with TRBD2 identical over 12 bases. The J call is in doubt because the DNA end fits TRBJ2-7 better. CDR3 size: 19 residues. Germline V gene sequence: CDR1 LGHDT, CDR2 YNNKEL (reference sequence). As DNA, the CDR3 is TGTGCCAGCAGCCAAGTCCCCGCAACGTTGACTAGCGGGAGTTACGAGCAGTACTTC. Amino acids: CASSQVPATLTSGSYEQYF.

The V call is TRBV12-3 or TRBV12-4, the J call TRBJ2-1; 11 nucleotides match TRBD2. V was pared by 5 bases and J by 2 bases, with 5 bases of the junction left unmatched. CDR3 length: 16 residues. In DNA, the CDR3 is TGTGCCAGCAGTGCTTATAGCGGGAGGGCCTACAATGAGCAGTTCTTC. This translates into CASSAYSGRAYNEQFF.

The chain combines TRBV6-2 or TRBV6-3 with TRBJ2-1; possibly TRBD1 or TRBD2 for D (5 bases each). The CDR3 is 17 amino acids. V was pared by 5 bases and J by 2 bases, with 19 bases between. CDR1 is MNHEY and CDR2 is SVGEGT in the germline V gene. CDR3 in DNA: TGTGCCAGCAGTAACGAGGGTTTCAGGGCTCCCTACAATGAGCAGTTCTTC. Translation: CASSNEGFRAPYNEQFF.

This chain connects TRBV10-3 to TRBJ2-3; 9 nucleotides line up with TRBD1. CDR3 length: 15 residues. The germline V gene encodes CDR1 ENHRY and CDR2 SYGVKD. V dropped 5 bases and J dropped 0; count of bases not matched to a gene: 3. The CDR3 DNA follows: TGTGCCATCAGTCCCGGGACAGGGAGCACAGATACGCAGTATTTT. Its protein product is CAISPGTGSTDTQYF.

This clonotype came up many times. The V and J genes are TRBV10-3 and TRBJ2-7, with D hard to call. Germline V gene lookup returns CDR1 ENHRY and CDR2 SYGVKD. This CDR3 contains 11 residues. Trimming stripped 0 bases from V and 7 bases from J, with 4 bases between. CDR3 bases: TGTGCCATCAGTGAGTCGGGGGAGCAGTACTTC. This encodes CAISESGEQYF.

The chain links TRBV28 to TRBJ2-2; 11 bases align to TRBD1. Germline V CDR1 and CDR2: MDHEN, SYDVKM. V shed 10 bases and J 1 base; nucleotides not matched to a gene: 8. The CDR3 runs 16 residues. The CDR3 coding sequence is TGTGCCAACACCCCGGGACAGGGGGTGAACACCGGGGAGCTGTTTTTT. The encoded protein is CANTPGQGVNTGELFF.

The rearrangement uses TRBV29-1 and TRBJ2-1; 12 bases line up with TRBD2. The CDR3 covers 13 residues. V shed 3 bases and J 8 bases; nucleotides not matched to a gene: 2. Germline CDR1 SQVTM, CDR2 ANQGSEA. As DNA, the CDR3 is TGCAGCGTTGACGGACTAGCGGGATATGAGCAGTTCTTC. This sequence encodes CSVDGLAGYEQFF.

With regard to this clonotype: One junction end does not reproduce the germline sequence, and a read error may be involved. The rearrangement links TRBV7-2 to TRBJ2-2, with 7 bases lining up with TRBD2. The germline V gene encodes CDR1 SGHTA and CDR2 FQGNSA. This CDR3 region has 16 residues. CDR3 in DNA: TGTGCCGGCAGCCCGATGGGGGGGACGGGAACCGGGGAGCTGTTTTTT. As protein: CAGSPMGGTGTGELFF.

This clonotype has just a few counts. The genes are TRBV28 and TRBJ2-5; D unresolved. The CDR3 spans 15 residues. Germline V gene data show CDR1 as MDHEN and CDR2 as SYDVKM. Trimming left V 3 bases short and J 2 bases short, with 13 bases between. The CDR3 is CASSFGSLGQETQYF. The CDR3 DNA follows: TGTGCCAGCAGTTTCGGTTCGCTAGGTCAAGAGACCCAGTACTTC.

This clonotype was observed many times. The CDR3 sequence is CASSRGGSNQPQHF. CDR3 nucleotides: TGTGCCAGCAGTCGTGGGGGAAGCAATCAGCCCCAGCATTTT. This rearrangement joins TRBV2 to TRBJ1-5; possibly TRBD1 for D (5 bases). The germline CDR1 and CDR2 sequences are SNHLY and FYNNEI. Trimming left V 5 bases short and J 1 base short, with 9 bases between. This CDR3 has 14 residues. Together with reference TRBV2 and TRBJ1-5, the CDR3 gives the full variable domain: EPEVTQTPSHQVTQMGQEVILRCVPISNHLYFYWYRQILGQKVEFLVSFYNNEISEKSEIFDDQFSVERPDGSNFTLKIRSTKLEDSAMYFCASSRGGSNQPQHFGDGTRLSIL.

Points on this clonotype: Being one base from a much bigger clone, this may be a read error. The V gene is TRBV6-2 or TRBV6-3, the J gene TRBJ1-5; D not resolved. This CDR3 has 17 residues. The V gene's germline CDR1 is MNHEY and CDR2 SVGEGT. The CDR3 nucleotides read TGTGCCAGCAGCCCCCGCACAGCGGGTACAAGCAATAAGCCCCAGCATTTT. It codes for CASSPRTAGTSNKPQHF.

V and J are TRBV5-5 and TRBJ2-7, with D unresolved. The germline CDR1 and CDR2 sequences are SGHKS and YYEKEE (reference sequence). This CDR3 has 14 residues. With 0 bases removed from V and 4 bases from J, the gap between germline ends came to 11 bases. CDR3 in DNA: TGTGCCAGCAGCTTGGCGCTAAAATGGTACGAGCAGTACTTC. It is translated as CASSLALKWYEQYF.

The sample holds a few counts of this clonotype. The rearrangement joins TRBV24-1 to TRBJ2-3; D unresolved. The V and J ends lost 4 bases and 4 bases respectively, with 8 bases between them. Germline CDR1 and CDR2: KGHDR and SFDVKD. CDR3 length: 13 residues. Written as DNA, the CDR3 is TGTGCCACCAGTGAAGCGTTTCCAGATACGCAGTATTTT. As protein: CATSEAFPDTQYF.

The chain uses TRBV5-1 and TRBJ2-3; D call uncertain. Germline CDR1 SGHRS, CDR2 YFSETQ. Trimming shortened V by 6 bases and J by 7 bases, and 18 bases separated the two germline ends. This CDR3 spans 14 amino acids. The CDR3 DNA reads as TGCGCCAGCATTTCGCCGGATGTAACAAATACGCAGTATTTT. Translation: CASISPDVTNTQYF.

This chain links TRBV6-5 with TRBJ2-3; 10 bases agree with TRBD1. Germline trimming cut 6 bases from V and 6 bases from J; bases unmatched to any gene: 9. The CDR3 consists of 15 residues. The germline gives CDR1 MNHEY, CDR2 SVGAGI. CDR3 sequence (DNA): TGTGCCAGCAGGACGACAGGGGGCCTCTTGGATACGCAGTATTTT. The encoded protein is CASRTTGGLLDTQYF.

V is TRBV28 and J is TRBJ2-1; unclear D gene. Germline V gene sequence: CDR1 MDHEN, CDR2 SYDVKM. This CDR3 is built from 13 residues. V was cut by 6 bases and J by 6 bases, with 12 bases left in between. The CDR3 DNA is TGTGCCAGCAGGGACCCTAGAGCCAATGAGCAGTTCTTC. Translation: CASRDPRANEQFF.

This rearrangement joins TRBV27 to TRBJ2-5; possibly TRBD2 for D (5 bases). Trimming removed 0 bases from V and 11 bases from J, with 16 bases in between. The CDR3 consists of 14 residues. Germline CDR1 MNHEY, CDR2 SMNVEV (reference sequence). CDR3 DNA: TGTGCCAGCAGTTTATCGGGTTCCCTACTAGGGCAGTACTTC. This sequence encodes CASSLSGSLLGQYF.

CDR3 protein: CASSLWGTFSGANVLTF. The CDR3 coding sequence is TGTGCCAGCAGTTTATGGGGGACATTCTCTGGGGCCAACGTCCTGACTTTC. The chain has TRBV28 and TRBJ2-6; TRBD1 is a possible D gene (6 bases). The CDR3 spans 17 residues. V was shortened by 0 bases and J by 0 bases, with 9 bases between the two germline ends. CDR1 is MDHEN and CDR2 is SYDVKM in the germline V gene.

This clonotype was picked up a small number of times. The chain couples TRBV20-1 to TRBJ2-3, with 10 bases fitting TRBD2. This CDR3 spans 15 amino acids. Germline V lookup: CDR1 DFQATT, CDR2 SNEGSKA (reference sequence). The junction had 9 bases not matched to a gene; V was cut back by 3 bases and J by 6 bases. Here the CDR3 DNA reads TGCAGTGCTAGTTCCACTAGCGGGATTGTGGATACGCAGTATTTT. Translating gives CSASSTSGIVDTQYF.